What follows describes a single T cell receptor beta chain. The clone's antigen remains unknown. One junction end does not reproduce the germline sequence, and a read error may be involved. TCRbeta-specific cDNA was reverse-transcribed from 500 ng total RNA using a constant-region primer and ProtoScript II reverse transcriptase. Three nested multiplex PCR rounds, following a slightly modified ARM-PCR procedure, were used to build the TCRbeta libraries. Each of the first two PCR rounds ran for around 11 cycles using multiplex TRBV1-TRBV30 forward primers together with a Cbeta reverse primer. A final 25-cycle PCR with Deep VentR polymerase added sample barcodes and Illumina adapters. Before sequencing, amplicons between 200 and 500 bp were purified from gel using a QIAquick gel extraction kit. The TCRbeta amplicons were sequenced with 250-bp paired-end reads on an Illumina HiSeq 2500. Per the original workflow: To recover full CDR3 sequences, reads were quality-trimmed using Trimmomatic v0.33 and paired reads were then merged using FLASH v1.2.11. V, D and J germline segments were assigned to the rearranged TCRbeta sequences using MiGEC v1.2.1b. Clonotype statistics and Shannon-Wiener diversity indices were calculated with VDJtools v1.0.0. To cut down on sampling bias, every analysis after diversity analysis relied on just the 250 most abundant clonotypes from each sample. TCRdb handled the public reads itself, with Q25 trimming in fastp and clone calling in MiXCR, and kept productive beta chains. Each record represents a unique CDR3 protein, reported with the most common genes and DNA among its rows. The V and J calls follow TCRdb's processing rather than the paper's. The sample yields some 110,000 distinct CDR3 sequences; about four fifths were counted once. The ten top clones hold approximately 20% of the sample.

This sample stems from a study of tumor-infiltrating lymphocytes in primary liver carcinoma (dated by TCRdb to 2016 to 2017). Regarding the research as a whole: Of the five patients, three men and two women aged 30 to 69 years, four had hepatocellular carcinoma and one had combined HCC and intrahepatic cholangiocarcinoma. A total of some 35 specimens from 5 patients went through TCRbeta repertoire sequencing, namely 25 tumor regions, 5 adjacent noncancerous liver tissues and 5 peripheral blood samples. Samples yielded roughly 3.5 to 8 million productive TCRbeta reads; read depth did not differ significantly between tissue types. The study combined TCRbeta repertoire sequencing, expression microarrays and whole-exome sequencing across five regions of each liver tumor, with adjacent normal tissue and blood. To link TCRbeta repertoire diversity to the local molecular phenotype, the 20 to 25 tumor region samples were profiled with Agilent mRNA microarrays. The tumors of the five patients were staged as T1-T3 N0M0, with maximum diameters ranging from 4.2 to 10 cm. High reproducibility was observed for the technical replicate repertoires, with mean shared-clone rates roughly 0.87 and correlation coefficients above 0.95. Overall study results and their limits: Repertoire overlap was found to be higher between tumor regions (mean roughly 36%) than between tumor-adjacent (about 17%) or tumor-blood (approximately 15%) pairs, consistent with antigen-driven expansion. Only roughly 8-25% of top clones appeared in all five regions of a tumor, which suggests that tumor-infiltrating T cells are spatially heterogeneous. Because the samples were bulk and unsorted, CD4+ and CD8+ T cell repertoires could not be compared. Only the TCR beta chain was sequenced, which likely underestimates true repertoire diversity because unpaired alpha chains were not captured. The study included only a few patients, and the authors note findings should be validated in a larger study. The top 250 clones made up a significantly larger repertoire fraction in tumors than in blood (p = 0.039).

Without any cell sorting, total RNA and DNA were co-extracted from roughly 18-30 mg of bulk tissue using the AllPrep DNA/RNA mini kit. A few patients with histopathologically diagnosed primary liver carcinoma underwent surgical resection in China between November 2015 and March 2016. At the time of sampling, the patients were treatment-naive and had chronic HBV infection. Five spatially separated regions were sampled per tumor: superior, inferior, left-lateral and right-lateral poles, plus the tumor centre. Histology showed that every tumor sample contained more than 75% viable tumor cells. Fresh tumor and adjacent tissue pieces were bisected; one half was stored in RNAlater at -80°C, the other sent for histology. Its CDR3 holds 14 amino acids, cysteine through phenylalanine. The CDR3 DNA has 42 bases and is translated from base 1. Looking up the germline V gene (reference sequence) yields CDR1 GTSNPN and CDR2 SVGIG.

This TCR was recovered from a man aged 35-49 years with primary liver carcinoma and hepatitis B virus infection. The chain uses TRBV30 and TRBJ2-1, with a weak D call of TRBD2 (5 bases match). Sequencing used liver tumor tissue from sampling region 3. The intended sense of this specimen's cell subset or site label: tumor region T3, left-lateral pole. The CDR3 reads CVWSSVRWLNEQFF. The DNA is as follows: TGTGTCTGGAGTAGCGTGAGGTGGTTAAATGAGCAGTTCTTC.